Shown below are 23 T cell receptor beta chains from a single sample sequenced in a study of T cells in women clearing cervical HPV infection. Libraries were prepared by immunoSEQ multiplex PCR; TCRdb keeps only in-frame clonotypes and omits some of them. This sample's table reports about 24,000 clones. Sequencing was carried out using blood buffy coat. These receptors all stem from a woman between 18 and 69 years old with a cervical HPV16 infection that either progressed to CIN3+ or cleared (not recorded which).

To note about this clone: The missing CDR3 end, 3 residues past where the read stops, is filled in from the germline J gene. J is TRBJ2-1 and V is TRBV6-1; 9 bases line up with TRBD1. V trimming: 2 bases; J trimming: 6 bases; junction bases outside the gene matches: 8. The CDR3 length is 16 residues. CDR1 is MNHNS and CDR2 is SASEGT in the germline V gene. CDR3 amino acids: CASSELDRGFRNEQFF. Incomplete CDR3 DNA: TGTGCCAGCAGTGAACTAGACAGGGGGTTCCGCAATGAG.

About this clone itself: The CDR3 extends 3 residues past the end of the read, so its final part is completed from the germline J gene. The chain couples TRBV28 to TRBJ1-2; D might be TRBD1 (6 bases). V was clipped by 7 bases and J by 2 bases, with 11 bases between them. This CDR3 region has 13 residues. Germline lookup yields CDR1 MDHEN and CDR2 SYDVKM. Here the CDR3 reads CASKKTGNYGYTF. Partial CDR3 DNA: TGTGCCAGCAAAAAAACAGGGAACTATGGC.

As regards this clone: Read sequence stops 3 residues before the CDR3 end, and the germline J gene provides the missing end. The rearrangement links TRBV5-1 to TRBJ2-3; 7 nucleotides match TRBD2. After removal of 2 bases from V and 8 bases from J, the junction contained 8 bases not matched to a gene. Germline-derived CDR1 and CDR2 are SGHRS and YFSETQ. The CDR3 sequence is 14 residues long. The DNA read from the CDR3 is TGCGCCAGCAGCTTAGCGCAAACGGGGGGTACG. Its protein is CASSLAQTGGT. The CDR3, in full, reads CASSLAQTGGTQYF.

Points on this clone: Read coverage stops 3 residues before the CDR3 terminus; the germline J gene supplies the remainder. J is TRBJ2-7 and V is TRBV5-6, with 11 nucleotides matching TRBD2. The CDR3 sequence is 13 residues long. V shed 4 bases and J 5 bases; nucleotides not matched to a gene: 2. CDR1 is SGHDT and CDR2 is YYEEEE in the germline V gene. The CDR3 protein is CASSPSGRHEQYF. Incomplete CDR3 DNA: TGTGCCAGCAGCCCTAGCGGGAGGCACGAG.

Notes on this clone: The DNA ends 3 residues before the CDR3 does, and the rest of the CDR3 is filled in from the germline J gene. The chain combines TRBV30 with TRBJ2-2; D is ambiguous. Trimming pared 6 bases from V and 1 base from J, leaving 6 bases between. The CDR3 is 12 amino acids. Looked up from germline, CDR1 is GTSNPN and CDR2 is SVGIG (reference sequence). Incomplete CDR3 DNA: TGTGCCTGCCGCGGGAACACCGGGGAG. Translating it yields CACRGNTGE. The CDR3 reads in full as CACRGNTGELFF.

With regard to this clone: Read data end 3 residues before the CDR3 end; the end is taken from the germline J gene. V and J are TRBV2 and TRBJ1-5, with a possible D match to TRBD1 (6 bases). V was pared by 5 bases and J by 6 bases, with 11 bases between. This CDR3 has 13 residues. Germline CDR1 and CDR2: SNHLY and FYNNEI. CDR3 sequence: CASSYRVSQPQHF. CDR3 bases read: TGTGCCAGCAGTTACAGGGTGAGTCAGCCC.

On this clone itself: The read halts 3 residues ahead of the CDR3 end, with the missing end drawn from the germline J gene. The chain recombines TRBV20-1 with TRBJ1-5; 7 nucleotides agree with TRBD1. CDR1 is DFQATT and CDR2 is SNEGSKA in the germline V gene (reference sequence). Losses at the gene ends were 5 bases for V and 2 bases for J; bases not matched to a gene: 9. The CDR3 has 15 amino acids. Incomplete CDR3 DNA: TGCAGTGCTCCCGACAGGGCAGTTGGCAATCAGCCC. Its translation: CSAPDRAVGNQP. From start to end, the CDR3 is CSAPDRAVGNQPQHF.

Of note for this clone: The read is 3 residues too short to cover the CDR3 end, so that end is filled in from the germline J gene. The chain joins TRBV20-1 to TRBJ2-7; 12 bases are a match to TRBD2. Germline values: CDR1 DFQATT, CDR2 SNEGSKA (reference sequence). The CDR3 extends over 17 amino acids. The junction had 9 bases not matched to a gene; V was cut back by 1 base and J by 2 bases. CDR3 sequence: CSARGSLGLAGTYEQYF. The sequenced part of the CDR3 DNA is TGCAGTGCTAGAGGTAGCTTGGGACTAGCGGGTACCTACGAG.

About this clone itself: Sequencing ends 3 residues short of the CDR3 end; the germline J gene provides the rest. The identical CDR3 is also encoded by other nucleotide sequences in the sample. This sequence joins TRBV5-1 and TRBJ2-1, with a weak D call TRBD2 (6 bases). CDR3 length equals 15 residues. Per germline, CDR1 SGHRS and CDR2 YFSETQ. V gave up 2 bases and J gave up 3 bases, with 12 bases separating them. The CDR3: CASSLILANYNEQFF. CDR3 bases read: TGCGCCAGCAGCTTAATTCTAGCGAACTACAATGAG.

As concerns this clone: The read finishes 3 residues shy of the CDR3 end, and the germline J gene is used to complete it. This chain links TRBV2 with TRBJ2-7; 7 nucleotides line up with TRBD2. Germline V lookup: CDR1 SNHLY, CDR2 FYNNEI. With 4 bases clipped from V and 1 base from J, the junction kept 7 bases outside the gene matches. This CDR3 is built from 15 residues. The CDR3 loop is CASSGDGRTSYEQYF. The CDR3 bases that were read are TGTGCCAGCAGTGGTGACGGGAGGACTTCCTACGAG. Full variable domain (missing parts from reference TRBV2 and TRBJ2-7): EPEVTQTPSHQVTQMGQEVILRCVPISNHLYFYWYRQILGQKVEFLVSFYNNEISEKSEIFDDQFSVERPDGSNFTLKIRSTKLEDSAMYFCASSGDGRTSYEQYFGPGTRLTVT.

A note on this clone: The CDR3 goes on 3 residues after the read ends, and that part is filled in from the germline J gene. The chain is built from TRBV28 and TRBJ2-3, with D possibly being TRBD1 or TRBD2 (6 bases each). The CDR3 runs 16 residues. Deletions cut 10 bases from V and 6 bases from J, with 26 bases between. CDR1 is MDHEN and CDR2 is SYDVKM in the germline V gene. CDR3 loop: CATMGAVEGPMDTQYF. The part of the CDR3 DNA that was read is TGTGCCACCATGGGGGCTGTGGAGGGTCCCATGGATACG.

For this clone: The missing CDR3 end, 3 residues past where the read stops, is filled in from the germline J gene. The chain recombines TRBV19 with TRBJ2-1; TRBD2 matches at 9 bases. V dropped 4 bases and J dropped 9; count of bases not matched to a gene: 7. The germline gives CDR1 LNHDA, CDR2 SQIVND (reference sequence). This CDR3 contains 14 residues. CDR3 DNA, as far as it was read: TGTGCCAGTAGTACGGGACTAGCCTTACGTGAG. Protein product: CASSTGLALRE. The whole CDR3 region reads CASSTGLALREQFF.

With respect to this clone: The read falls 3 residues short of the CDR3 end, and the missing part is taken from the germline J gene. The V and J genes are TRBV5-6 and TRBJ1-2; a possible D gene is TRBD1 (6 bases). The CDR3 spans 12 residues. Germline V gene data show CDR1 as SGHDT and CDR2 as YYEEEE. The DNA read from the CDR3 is TGTGCCAGCAGCTTACAGGGATACGAC. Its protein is CASSLQGYD. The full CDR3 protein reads CASSLQGYDYTF. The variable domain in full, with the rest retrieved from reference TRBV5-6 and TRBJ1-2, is DAGVTQSPTHLIKTRGQQVTLRCSPKSGHDTVSWYQQALGQGPQFIFQYYEEEERQRGNFPDRFSGHQFPNYSSELNVNALLLGDSALYLCASSLQGYDYTFGSGTRLTVV.

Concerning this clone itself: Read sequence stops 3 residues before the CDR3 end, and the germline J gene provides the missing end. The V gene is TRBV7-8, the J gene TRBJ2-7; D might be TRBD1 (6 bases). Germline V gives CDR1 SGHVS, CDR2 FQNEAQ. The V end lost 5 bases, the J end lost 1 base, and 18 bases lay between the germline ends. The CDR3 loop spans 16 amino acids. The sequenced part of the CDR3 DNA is TGTGCCAGCAGCCCCTCAGGGGCAAGGGGGTCCTACGAG. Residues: CASSPSGARGSYE. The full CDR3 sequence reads CASSPSGARGSYEQYF.

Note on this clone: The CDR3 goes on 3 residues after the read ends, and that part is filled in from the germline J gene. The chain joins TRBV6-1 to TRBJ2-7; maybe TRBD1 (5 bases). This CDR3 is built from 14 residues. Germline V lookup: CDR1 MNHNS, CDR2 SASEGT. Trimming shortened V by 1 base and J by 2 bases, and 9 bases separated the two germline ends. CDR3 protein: CASSEVKGPYEQYF. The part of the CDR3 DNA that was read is TGTGCCAGCAGTGAAGTAAAGGGGCCCTACGAG.

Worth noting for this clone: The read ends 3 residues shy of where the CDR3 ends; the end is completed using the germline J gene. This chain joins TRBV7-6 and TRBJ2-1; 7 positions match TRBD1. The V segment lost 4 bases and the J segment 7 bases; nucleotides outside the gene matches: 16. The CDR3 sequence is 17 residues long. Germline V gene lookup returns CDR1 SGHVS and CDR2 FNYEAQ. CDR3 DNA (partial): TGTGCCAGCAGCTCCTTTCAGGGAAGCGGCAGGGGGAATGAG. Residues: CASSSFQGSGRGNE. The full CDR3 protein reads CASSSFQGSGRGNEQFF.

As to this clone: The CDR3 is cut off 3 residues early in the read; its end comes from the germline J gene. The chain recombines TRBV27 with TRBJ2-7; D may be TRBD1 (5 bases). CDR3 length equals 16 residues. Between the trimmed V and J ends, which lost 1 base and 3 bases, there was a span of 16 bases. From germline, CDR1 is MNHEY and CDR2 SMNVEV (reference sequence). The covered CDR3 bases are TGTGCCAGCAGTTTATTGGCGCCAGGACACATCTACGAG. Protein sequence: CASSLLAPGHIYE. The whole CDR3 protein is CASSLLAPGHIYEQYF.

The DNA read from the CDR3 is TGTGCCAGCAGCCCCCGGGACATGAACACCGGGGAG. This sequence encodes CASSPRDMNTGE. Given in full, the CDR3 is CASSPRDMNTGELFF. The chain combines TRBV7-9 with TRBJ2-2; tentative D call: TRBD1 (6 bases). The CDR3 end lies 3 residues beyond the end of the read and is filled in from the germline J gene. The germline V gene encodes CDR1 SEHNR and CDR2 FQNEAQ (reference sequence). The ends were cut back, 5 bases at V and 1 base at J, with 11 bases in the middle. The CDR3 runs to 15 residues.

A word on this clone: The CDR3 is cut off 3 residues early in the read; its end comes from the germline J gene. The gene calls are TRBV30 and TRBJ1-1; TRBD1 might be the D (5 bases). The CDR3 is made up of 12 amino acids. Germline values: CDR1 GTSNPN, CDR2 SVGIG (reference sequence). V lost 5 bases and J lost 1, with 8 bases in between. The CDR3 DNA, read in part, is TGTGCCTGGGTGAGGGGGAACACTGAA. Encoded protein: CAWVRGNTE. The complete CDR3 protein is CAWVRGNTEAFF.

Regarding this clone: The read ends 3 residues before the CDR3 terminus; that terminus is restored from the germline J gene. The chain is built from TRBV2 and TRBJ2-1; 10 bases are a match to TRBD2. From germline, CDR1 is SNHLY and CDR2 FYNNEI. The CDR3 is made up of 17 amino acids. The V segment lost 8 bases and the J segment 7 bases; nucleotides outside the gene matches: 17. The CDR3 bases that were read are TGTGCCAGCCGCCGAACGGTTCTAGCGGGAGTGAATAATGAG. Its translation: CASRRTVLAGVNNE. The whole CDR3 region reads CASRRTVLAGVNNEQFF.

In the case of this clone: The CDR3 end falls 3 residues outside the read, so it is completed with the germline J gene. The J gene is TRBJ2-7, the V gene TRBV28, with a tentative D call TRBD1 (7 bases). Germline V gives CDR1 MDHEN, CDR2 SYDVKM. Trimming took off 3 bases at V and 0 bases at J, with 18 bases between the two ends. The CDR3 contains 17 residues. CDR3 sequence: CASSFYEWRDSSYEQYF. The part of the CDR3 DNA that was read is TGTGCCAGCAGTTTTTACGAATGGAGGGACAGCTCCTACGAG.

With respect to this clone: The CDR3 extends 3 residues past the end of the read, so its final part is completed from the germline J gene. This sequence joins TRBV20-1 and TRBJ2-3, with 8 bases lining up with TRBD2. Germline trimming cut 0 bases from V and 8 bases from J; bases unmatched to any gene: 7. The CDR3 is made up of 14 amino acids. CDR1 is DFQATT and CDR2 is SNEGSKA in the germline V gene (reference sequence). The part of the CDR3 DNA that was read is TGCAGTGCTAGAGATTTTAGCGGGGAGGGTACG. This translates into CSARDFSGEGT. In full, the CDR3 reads CSARDFSGEGTQYF.

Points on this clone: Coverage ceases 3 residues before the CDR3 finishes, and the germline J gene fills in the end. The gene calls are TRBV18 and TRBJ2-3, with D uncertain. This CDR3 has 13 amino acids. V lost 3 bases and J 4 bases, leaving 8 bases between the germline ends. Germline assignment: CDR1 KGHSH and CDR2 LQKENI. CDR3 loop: CASSPGSADTQYF. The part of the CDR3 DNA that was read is TGTGCCAGCTCACCGGGCTCAGCAGATACG.